This TCR beta chain came from a study of cytomegalovirus exposure and HLA in healthy donors. 60 Vbeta and 13 Jbeta primers were used in PCR. Data came from immunoSEQ multiplex PCR; TCRdb stores just in-frame clones and leaves some out. The repertoire holds more than 90,000 clones, with around 86% as singletons. A note on this clone: As yet, its antigen is unknown.

The CDR3 length is 15 residues. Germline CDR1 reads MNHEY; CDR2 reads SMNVEV (reference sequence). V was cut by 1 base and J by 6 bases, with 13 bases left in between. Study-level findings and limits: Based on reports, TCR beta sequences accurately predicted HLA-A and HLA-B alleles for most subjects. It was taken for granted in presence/absence analyses that sequencing depth across donors was roughly uniform.

The gene calls are TRBV27 and TRBJ2-1; D remains unclear. Sequenced material: PBMCs. The receptor's source is a woman between 65 and 79 years old in good health and CMV-seropositive. The CDR3 protein is CASSLYARGGNEQFF. In DNA, the CDR3 is TGTGCCAGCAGTTTATACGCTAGAGGCGGCAATGAGCAGTTCTTC.